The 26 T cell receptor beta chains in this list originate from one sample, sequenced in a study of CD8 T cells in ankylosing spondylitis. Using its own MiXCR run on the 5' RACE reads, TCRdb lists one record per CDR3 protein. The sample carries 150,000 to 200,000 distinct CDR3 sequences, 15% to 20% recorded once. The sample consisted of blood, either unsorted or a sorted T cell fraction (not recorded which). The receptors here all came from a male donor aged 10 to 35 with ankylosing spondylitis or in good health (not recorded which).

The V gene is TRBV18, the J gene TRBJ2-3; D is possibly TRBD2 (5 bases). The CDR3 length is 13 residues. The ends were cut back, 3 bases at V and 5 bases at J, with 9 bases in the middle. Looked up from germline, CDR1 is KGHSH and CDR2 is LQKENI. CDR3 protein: CASSPGVKDTQYF. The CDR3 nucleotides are TGTGCCAGCTCACCCGGGGTAAAAGATACGCAGTATTTT.

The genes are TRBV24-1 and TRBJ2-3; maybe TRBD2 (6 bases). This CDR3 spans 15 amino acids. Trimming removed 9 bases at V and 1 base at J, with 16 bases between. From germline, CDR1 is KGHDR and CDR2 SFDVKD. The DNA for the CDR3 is TGTGCCACCGGCGTAGCGGAGGTCGGCACAGATACGCAGTATTTT. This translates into CATGVAEVGTDTQYF.

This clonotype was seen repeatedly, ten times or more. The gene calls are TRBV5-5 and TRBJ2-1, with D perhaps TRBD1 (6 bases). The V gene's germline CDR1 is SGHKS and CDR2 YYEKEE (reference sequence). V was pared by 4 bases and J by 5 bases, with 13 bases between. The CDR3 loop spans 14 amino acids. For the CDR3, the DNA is TGTGCCAGCAGCCTAGCTCCAGGGGACAATGAGCAGTTCTTC. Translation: CASSLAPGDNEQFF. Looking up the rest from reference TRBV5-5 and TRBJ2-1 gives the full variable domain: DAGVTQSPTHLIKTRGQQVTLRCSPISGHKSVSWYQQVLGQGPQFIFQYYEKEERGRGNFPDRFSARQFPNYSSELNVNALLLGDSALYLCASSLAPGDNEQFFGPGTRLTVL.

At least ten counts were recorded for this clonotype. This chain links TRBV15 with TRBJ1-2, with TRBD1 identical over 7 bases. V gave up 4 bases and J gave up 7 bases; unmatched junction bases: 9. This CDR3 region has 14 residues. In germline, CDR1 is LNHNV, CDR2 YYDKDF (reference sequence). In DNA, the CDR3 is TGTGCCACCAGCACCGAACAGGGGCCGGGTGGCTACACCTTC. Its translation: CATSTEQGPGGYTF. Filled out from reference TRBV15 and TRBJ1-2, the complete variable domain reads DAMVIQNPRYQVTQFGKPVTLSCSQTLNHNVMYWYQQKSSQAPKLLFHYYDKDFNNEADTPDNFQSRRPNTSFCFLDIRSPGLGDTAMYLCATSTEQGPGGYTFGSGTRLTVV.

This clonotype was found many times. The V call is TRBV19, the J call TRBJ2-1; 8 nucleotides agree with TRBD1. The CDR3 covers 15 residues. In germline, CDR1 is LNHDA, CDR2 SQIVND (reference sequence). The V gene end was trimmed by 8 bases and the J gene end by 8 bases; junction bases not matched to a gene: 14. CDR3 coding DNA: TGTGCCAGTCGGAAAACAGGGGGAAATGACCATGAGCAGTTCTTC. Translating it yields CASRKTGGNDHEQFF.

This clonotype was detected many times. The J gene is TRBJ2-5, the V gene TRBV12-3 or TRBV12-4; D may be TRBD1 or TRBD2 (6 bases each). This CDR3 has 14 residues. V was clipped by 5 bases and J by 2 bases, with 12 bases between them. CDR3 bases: TGTGCCAGCAGTCCAGGGGACTTACAAGAGACCCAGTACTTC. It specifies CASSPGDLQETQYF.

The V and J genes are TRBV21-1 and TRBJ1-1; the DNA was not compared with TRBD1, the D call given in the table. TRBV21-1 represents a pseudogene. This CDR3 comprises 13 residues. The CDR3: CASSGQGQFEAFF. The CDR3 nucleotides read TGTGCCAGCAGCGGTCAGGGACAGTTTGAAGCTTTCTTT.

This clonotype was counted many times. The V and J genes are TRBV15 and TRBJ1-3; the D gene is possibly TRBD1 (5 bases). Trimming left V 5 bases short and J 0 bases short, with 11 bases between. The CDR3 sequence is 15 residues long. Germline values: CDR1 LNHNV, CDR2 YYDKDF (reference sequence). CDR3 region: CATSETGRSGNTIYF. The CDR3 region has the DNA TGTGCCACCAGCGAGACGGGGCGCTCTGGAAACACCATATATTTT.

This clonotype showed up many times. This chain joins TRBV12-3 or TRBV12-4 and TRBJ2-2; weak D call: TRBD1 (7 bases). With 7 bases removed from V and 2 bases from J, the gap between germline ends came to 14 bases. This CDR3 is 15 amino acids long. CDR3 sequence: CASNTGGGNTGELFF. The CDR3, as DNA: TGTGCCAGCAATACCGGAGGGGGCAACACCGGGGAGCTGTTTTTT.

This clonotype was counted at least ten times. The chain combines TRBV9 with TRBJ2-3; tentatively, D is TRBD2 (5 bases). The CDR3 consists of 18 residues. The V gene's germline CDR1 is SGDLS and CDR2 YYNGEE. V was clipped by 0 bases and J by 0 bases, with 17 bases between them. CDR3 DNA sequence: TGTGCCAGCAGCGTAGGTCCCTCTAGCACCACTAGCACAGATACGCAGTATTTT. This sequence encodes CASSVGPSSTTSTDTQYF.

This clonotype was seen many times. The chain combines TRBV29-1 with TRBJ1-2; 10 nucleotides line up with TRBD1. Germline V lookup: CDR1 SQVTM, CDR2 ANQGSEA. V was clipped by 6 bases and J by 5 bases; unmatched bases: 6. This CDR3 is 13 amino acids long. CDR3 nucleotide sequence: TGCAGCGTGGGGGACAGGGGAGGATATGGCTACACCTTC. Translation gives CSVGDRGGYGYTF.

For the CDR3, the DNA is TGTGCCAGCAGTTTAGCCGGGTCTGGCACCGGGGAGCTGTTTTTT. Encoded protein: CASSLAGSGTGELFF. This rearrangement joins TRBV12-3 or TRBV12-4 to TRBJ2-2, with unresolved D. V dropped 0 bases and J dropped 4 bases, with 9 bases sitting between them. The CDR3 has 15 residues.

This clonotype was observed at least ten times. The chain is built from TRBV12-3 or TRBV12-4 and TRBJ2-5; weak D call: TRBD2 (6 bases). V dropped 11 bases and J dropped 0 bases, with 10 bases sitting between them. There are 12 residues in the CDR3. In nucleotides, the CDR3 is TGTGCCTCCGCGGGGTACCAAGAGACCCAGTACTTC. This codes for CASAGYQETQYF.

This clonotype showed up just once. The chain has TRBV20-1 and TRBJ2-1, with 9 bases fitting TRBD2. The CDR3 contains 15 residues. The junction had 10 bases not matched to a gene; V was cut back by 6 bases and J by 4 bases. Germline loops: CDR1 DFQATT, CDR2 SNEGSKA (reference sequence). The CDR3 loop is CSATIAGAGYNEQFF. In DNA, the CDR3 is TGCAGTGCCACCATAGCGGGAGCAGGATACAATGAGCAGTTCTTC.

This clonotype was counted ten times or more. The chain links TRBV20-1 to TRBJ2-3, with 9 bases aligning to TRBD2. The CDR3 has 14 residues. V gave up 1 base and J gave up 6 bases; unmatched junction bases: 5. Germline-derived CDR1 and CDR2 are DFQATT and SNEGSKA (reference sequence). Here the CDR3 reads CSARVAGGLDTQYF. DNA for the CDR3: TGCAGTGCTAGAGTGGCGGGAGGGTTGGATACGCAGTATTTT.

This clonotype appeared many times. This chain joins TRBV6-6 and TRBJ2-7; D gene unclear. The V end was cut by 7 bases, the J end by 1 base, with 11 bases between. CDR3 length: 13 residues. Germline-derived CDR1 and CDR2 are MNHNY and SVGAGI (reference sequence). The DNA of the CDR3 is TGTGCCAGCAATTCGGTCGAGTCCTACGAGCAGTACTTC. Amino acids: CASNSVESYEQYF.

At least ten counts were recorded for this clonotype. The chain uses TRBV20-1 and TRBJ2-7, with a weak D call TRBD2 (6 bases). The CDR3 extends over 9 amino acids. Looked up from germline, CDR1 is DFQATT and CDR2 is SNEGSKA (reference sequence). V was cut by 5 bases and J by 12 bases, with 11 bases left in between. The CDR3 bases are TGCAGTGCTGGGGACTTTGGGTACTTC. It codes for CSAGDFGYF.

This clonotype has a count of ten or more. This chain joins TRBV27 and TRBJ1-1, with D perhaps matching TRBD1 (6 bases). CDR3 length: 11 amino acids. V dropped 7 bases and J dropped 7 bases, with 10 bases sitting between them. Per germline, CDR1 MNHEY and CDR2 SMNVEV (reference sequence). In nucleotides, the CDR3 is TGTGCCAGCAATAGGGGGAATGAAGCTTTCTTT. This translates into CASNRGNEAFF.

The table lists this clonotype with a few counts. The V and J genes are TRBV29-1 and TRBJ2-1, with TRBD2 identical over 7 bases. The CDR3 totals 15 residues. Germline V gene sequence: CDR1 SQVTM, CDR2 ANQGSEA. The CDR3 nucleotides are TGCAGTGTCGACTTCTCGGCGGGAGCTTACAATGAGCAGTTCTTC. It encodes CSVDFSAGAYNEQFF.

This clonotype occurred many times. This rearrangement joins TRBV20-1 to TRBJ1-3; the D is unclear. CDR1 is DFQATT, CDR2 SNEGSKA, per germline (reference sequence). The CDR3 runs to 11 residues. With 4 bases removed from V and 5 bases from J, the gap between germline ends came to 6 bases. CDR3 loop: CSAIGRNTIYF. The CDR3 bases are TGCAGTGCTATCGGTCGAAACACCATATATTTT.

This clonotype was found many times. The CDR3: CASTSARRVAGYNEQFF. DNA for the CDR3: TGTGCCAGCACCTCAGCACGAAGAGTAGCGGGATACAATGAGCAGTTCTTC. The chain links TRBV6-1 to TRBJ2-1; 8 bases match TRBD2. Germline-derived CDR1 and CDR2 are MNHNS and SASEGT. The trim removed 7 bases at V and 4 bases at J, leaving 15 bases unmatched. The CDR3 loop spans 17 amino acids.

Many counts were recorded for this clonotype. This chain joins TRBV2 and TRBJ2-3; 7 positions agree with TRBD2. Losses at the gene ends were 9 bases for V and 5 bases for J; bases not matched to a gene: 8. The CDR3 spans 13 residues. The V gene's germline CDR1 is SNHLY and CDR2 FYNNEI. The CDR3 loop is CARPGLRVDTQYF. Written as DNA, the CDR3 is TGTGCCAGACCGGGACTACGTGTAGATACGCAGTATTTT. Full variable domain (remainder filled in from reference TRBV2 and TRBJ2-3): EPEVTQTPSHQVTQMGQEVILRCVPISNHLYFYWYRQILGQKVEFLVSFYNNEISEKSEIFDDQFSVERPDGSNFTLKIRSTKLEDSAMYFCARPGLRVDTQYFGPGTRLTVL.

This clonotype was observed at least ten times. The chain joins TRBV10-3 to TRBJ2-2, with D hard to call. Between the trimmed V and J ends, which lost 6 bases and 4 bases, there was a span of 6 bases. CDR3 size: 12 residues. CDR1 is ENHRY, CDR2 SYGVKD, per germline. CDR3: CAIRGPTGELFF. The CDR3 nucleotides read TGTGCCATCAGAGGGCCCACCGGGGAGCTGTTTTTT.

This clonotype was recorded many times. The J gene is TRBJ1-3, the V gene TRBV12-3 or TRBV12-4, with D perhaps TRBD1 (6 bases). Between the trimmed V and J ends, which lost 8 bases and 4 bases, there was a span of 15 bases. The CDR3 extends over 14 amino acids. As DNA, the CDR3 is TGTGCCAGCGGCACACAGGGAGCAGGAAACACCATATATTTT. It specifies CASGTQGAGNTIYF.

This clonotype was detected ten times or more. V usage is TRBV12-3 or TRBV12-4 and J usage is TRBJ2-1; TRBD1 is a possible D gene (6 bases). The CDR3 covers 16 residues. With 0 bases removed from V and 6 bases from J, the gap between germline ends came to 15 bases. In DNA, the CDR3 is TGTGCCAGCAGTTTAGCGGGGCTAGGGGGTAGCAATGAGCAGTTCTTC. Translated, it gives CASSLAGLGGSNEQFF.

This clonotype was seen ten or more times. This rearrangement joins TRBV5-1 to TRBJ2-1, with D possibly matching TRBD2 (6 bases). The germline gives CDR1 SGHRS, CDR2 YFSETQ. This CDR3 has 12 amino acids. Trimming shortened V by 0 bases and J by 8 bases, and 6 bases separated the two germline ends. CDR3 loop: CASSLVADEQFF. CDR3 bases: TGCGCCAGCAGCTTGGTAGCGGATGAGCAGTTCTTC.